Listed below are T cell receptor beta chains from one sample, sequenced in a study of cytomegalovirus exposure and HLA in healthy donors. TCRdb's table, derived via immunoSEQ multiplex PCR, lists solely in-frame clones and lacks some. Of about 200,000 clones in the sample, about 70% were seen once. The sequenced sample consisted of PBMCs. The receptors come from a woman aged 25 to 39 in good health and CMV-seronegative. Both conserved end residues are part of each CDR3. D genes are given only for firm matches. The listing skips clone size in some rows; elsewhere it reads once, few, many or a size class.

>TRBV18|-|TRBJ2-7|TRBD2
TGTGCCAGCTCACTGCGGGGGGGCCATTCCTACGAGCAGTACTTC
CASSLRGGHSYEQYF
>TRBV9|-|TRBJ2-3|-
TGTGCCAGCAGCCCATGGGCTAGCGCTAGGGATACGCAGTATTTT
CASSPWASARDTQYF
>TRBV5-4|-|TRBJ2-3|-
TGTGCCAGCAGCTTGGAGGGGGGGCCAGCAGATACGCAGTATTTT
CASSLEGGPADTQYF
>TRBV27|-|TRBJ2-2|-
TGTGCCAGCAGTTTAGACGGGGGAGGATGGACCGGGGAGCTGTTTTTT
CASSLDGGGWTGELFF
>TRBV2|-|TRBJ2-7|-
TGTGCCAGCAGGTGGAGGGTACTCCTCCCCAACGAGCAGTACTTC
CASRWRVLLPNEQYF
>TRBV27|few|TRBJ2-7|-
TGTGCCAGCAGTTTCCCCCGGGGCGAGCAGTACTTC
CASSFPRGEQYF
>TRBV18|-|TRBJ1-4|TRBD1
TGTGCCAGCTCACCACTCTCGGGACAGGGCGATGAAAAACTGTTTTTT
CASSPLSGQGDEKLFF
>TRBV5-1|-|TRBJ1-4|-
TGCGCCAGCAGCTCGTCCACCAGGGTAAATGAAAAACTGTTTTTT
CASSSSTRVNEKLFF
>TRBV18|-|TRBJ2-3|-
TGTGCCAGCTCACCTGCCGGTTTTGCAGATACGCAGTATTTT
CASSPAGFADTQYF
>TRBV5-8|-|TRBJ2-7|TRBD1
TGTGCCACAGGGACTCGGACAGGGGCGTCCGGGGAGCAGTACTTC
CATGTRTGASGEQYF
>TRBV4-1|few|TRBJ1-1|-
TGCGCCAGCAGCGACACTACCCGGGGGACTGAAGCTTTCTTT
CASSDTTRGTEAFF
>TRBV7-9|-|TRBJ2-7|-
TGTGCCAGCAGCTTAGCGGGATGGGGGGACGAGCAGTACTTC
CASSLAGWGDEQYF
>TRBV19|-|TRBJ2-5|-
TGTGCCAGTAGCCAACAAGAGACCCAGTACTTC
CASSQQETQYF
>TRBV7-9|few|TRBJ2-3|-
TGTGCCAGCAGCCCCCGTGGGGAGAGTGGGACAGATACGCAGTATTTT
CASSPRGESGTDTQYF
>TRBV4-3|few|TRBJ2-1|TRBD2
TGCGCCAGCACCCAGGGACTAGCGGGTAGAAATGAGCAGTTCTTC
CASTQGLAGRNEQFF
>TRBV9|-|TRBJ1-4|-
TGTGCCAGCAGCGTAGGCGGGGGCTCTAATGAAAAACTGTTTTTT
CASSVGGGSNEKLFF
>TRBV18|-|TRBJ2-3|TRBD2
TGTGCCAGCTCACTCAACGGAGGTGGACTAGCGATAGATACGCAGTATTTT
CASSLNGGGLAIDTQYF
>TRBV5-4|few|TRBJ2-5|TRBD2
TGTGCCAGCAGCTTGGGGGGGGGTTGGGAGACCCAGTACTTC
CASSLGGGWETQYF
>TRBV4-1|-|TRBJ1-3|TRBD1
TGCGCCAGCAGCCAAGGGACAGGGGTCACGATTAGCTCTGGAAACACCATATATTTT
CASSQGTGVTISSGNTIYF
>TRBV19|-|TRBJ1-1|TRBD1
TGTGCCAGTAGTATAGGACCCAGGGGGCGAACTGAAGCTTTCTTT
CASSIGPRGRTEAFF
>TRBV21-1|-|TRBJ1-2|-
TGTGCCAGCGATGACGGAGACAGGGGGCACTATGGCTACACCTTC
CASDDGDRGHYGYTF
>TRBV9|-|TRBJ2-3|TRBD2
TGTGCCAGCACCCCCCTGAGCGGGGAAGCGGGAGATACGCAGTATTTT
CASTPLSGEAGDTQYF
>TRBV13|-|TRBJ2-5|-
TGTGCCAGCAGCTCAACCTTACTCTCGACGGGAGAGACCCAGTACTTC
CASSSTLLSTGETQYF
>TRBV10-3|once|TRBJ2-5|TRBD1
TGTGCCATCAGTGAGTCCACAGGGGGATTGGAGACCCAGTACTTC
CAISESTGGLETQYF
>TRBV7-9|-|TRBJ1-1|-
TGTGCCAGCAGCTCGAATCCCCTAAACACTGAAGCTTTCTTT
CASSSNPLNTEAFF
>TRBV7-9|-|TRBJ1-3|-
TGTGCCAGCAGCCCCGGGAGGGGACGATCTGGAAACACCATATATTTT
CASSPGRGRSGNTIYF
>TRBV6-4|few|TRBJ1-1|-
TGTGCCAGCAGGCATACGTCCGGGGGAACTGAAGCTTTCTTT
CASRHTSGGTEAFF
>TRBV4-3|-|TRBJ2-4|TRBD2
TGCGCCAGCAGCCAAGATTTAGGGACTAGTTTACAGTACTTC
CASSQDLGTSLQYF
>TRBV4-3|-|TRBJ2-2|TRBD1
TGCGCCAGCAGCCTCGACAGGGGGCTAGGCACCGGGGAGCTGTTTTTT
CASSLDRGLGTGELFF
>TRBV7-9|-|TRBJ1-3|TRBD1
TGTGCCAGCAGCTCCGCACAGGGGACAGGAAACACCATATATTTT
CASSSAQGTGNTIYF
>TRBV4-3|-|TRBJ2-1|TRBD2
TGCGCCAGCAGCCAAGCTCACACTAGCGAATCCTACAATGAGCAGTTCTTC
CASSQAHTSESYNEQFF
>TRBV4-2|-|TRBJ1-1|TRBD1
TGTGCCAGCAGCCTCGGACAGGGAACGAGCACTGAAGCTTTCTTT
CASSLGQGTSTEAFF
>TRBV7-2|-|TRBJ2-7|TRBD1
TGTGCCAGCAGCCTCGGACAGGGGCGCTCCTACGAGCAGTACTTC
CASSLGQGRSYEQYF
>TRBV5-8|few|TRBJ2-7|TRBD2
TGTGCCAGCAGCTTGACGAGCGGGAGGGCCCCCGAGCAGTACTTC
CASSLTSGRAPEQYF
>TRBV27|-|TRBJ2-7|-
TGTGCCAGCAGTTTACTCCCTCAGCGCGAGCAGTACTTC
CASSLLPQREQYF
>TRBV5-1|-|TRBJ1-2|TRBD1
TGCGCCAGCAGCCCGGGACAGGGGGGCGACTATGGCTACACCTTC
CASSPGQGGDYGYTF
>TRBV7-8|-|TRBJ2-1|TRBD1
TGTGCCAGCAGCCCTGGACAGGGCTTCAATGAGCAGTTCTTC
CASSPGQGFNEQFF
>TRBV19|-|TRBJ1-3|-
TGTGCCAGTAGCATACTTGGGGGGGACTCTGGAAACACCATATATTTT
CASSILGGDSGNTIYF
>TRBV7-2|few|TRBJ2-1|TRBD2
TGTGCCAGCAAAGGGGCTAGCGGGAGATTTAGCTCCTACAATGAGCAGTTCTTC
CASKGASGRFSSYNEQFF
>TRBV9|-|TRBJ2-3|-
TGTGCCAGCAGTCGCGGTCCCGGGGAACTCACAGATACGCAGTATTTT
CASSRGPGELTDTQYF
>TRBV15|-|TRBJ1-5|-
TGTGCCACCAGCAGACGAGGTCAGCCCCAGCATTTT
CATSRRGQPQHF
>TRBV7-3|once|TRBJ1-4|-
TGTGCCAGCAGCTTATGGTCAGGAGAAAAACTGTTTTTT
CASSLWSGEKLFF
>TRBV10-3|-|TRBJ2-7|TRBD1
TGTGCCATCAGTGAGTCATTGGTGGGGGACAGCTCCTACGAGCAGTACTTC
CAISESLVGDSSYEQYF
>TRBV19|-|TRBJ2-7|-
TGTGCCAGTAGCTACGCGGGGACAGCAAGCTCCTACGAGCAGTACTTC
CASSYAGTASSYEQYF